This TCR beta chain appears in the sequencing data of a study of cytomegalovirus exposure and HLA in healthy donors. PCR used 60 Vbeta primers and 13 Jbeta primers. Sequencing used immunoSEQ multiplex PCR; TCRdb keeps in-frame clones, though not all of them. The sample lists 130,000 or so clones; roughly 88% were seen once. Trimming at V came to 9 bases and at J to 2 bases, leaving 4 bases not matched to a gene. Per the germline V gene, CDR1 is SGHVS and CDR2 is FNYEAQ. The CDR3 runs to 13 residues. The chain joins TRBV7-6 to TRBJ1-3; 7 bases match TRBD1. The sample consisted of PBMCs. The TCR was taken from a woman aged 18-35 years in good health and CMV-seropositive. CDR3 loop: CASTGAAGNTIYF. As DNA, the CDR3 is TGTGCCAGTACAGGGGCAGCTGGAAACACCATATATTTT.